This section outlines one T cell receptor beta chain sequence together with its context. These data come from a study of blood T cell repertoires in COVID-19. In the study overall: Samples taken during acute and convalescent COVID-19 were collected in the United States, Italy and Spain. PBMCs, B-cell-depleted T cells, or T cells provided the cDNA or gDNA that made up the material.

The CDR3 totals 14 residues. The V gene's germline CDR1 is SGDLS and CDR2 YYNGEE. V was pared by 2 bases and J by 7 bases, with 4 bases of the junction left unmatched. Authors' methods: Researchers report that nucleated cell counts were estimated from reference gene primer amplification. The table came from immunoSEQ multiplex PCR; TCRdb's copy has only in-frame clones and leaves some out. That table is the source of V, J and clone size, and D and trimming were worked out from the DNA. In the table there are 160,000 or so clones, approximately 84% of which are singletons. The sequence came from a man in his forties or fifties with acute or convalescent COVID-19. Sequencing used peripheral blood. This sequence joins TRBV9 and TRBJ1-4, with TRBD1 matching over 8 bases. The CDR3 DNA is TGTGCCAGCAGCGTCGACAGGGGAGGTGAAAAACTGTTTTTT. Protein product: CASSVDRGGEKLFF.